This T cell receptor beta chain came from a study of blood T cell repertoires in COVID-19 (dated by TCRdb to 2018 to 2020). Background on the whole study: Collaborator samples came from the United States, Italy and Spain and covered acute and convalescent phases of COVID-19. The material from the prospective study consisted of cDNA or gDNA derived from T cells, B-cell-depleted T cells, or PBMCs. Deeply sampled blood TCRbeta repertoires from subjects exposed to, actively infected with, or recovered from COVID-19 were included in the dataset. A freely available public database, intended as a resource for researchers studying the immune response to SARS-CoV-2, is where the repertoires were released. The samples were drawn from two sources: the first 160 participants of the ongoing ImmuneRACE study, and fewer than 1,500 subjects contributed by 6 global collaborators. Sample metadata almost always included a de-identified subject ID, COVID-19 status, age in years and sex. Where available, HLA class I and class II types were taken from metadata supplied by the sample provider and were not determined by assay-based typing. Paper-wide results and their limitations: The quantity of clinical and demographic metadata differed by source and by participant and was supplied without curation.

Enrolling through a virtual design, the prospective study's participants ranged in age from roughly 18 to 95 years and lived across around 25 United States geographic areas. Cohort assignment in the prospective study relied on participant-reported clinical history from a screening survey and a study questionnaire. For ImmuneRACE Cohort 3, a participant was defined as recovered based on two consecutive negative NP/OP PCR tests, clearance by a healthcare professional, or resolution of symptoms. In the prospective study, whole blood, serum and a nasopharyngeal or oropharyngeal swab were collected from each participant by mobile phlebotomists. Prospective study participants could optionally give additional blood draws and questionnaires over an approximately two-month period. Before DNA extraction, blood samples from the prospective study were shipped at room temperature or frozen. TCRbeta CDR3 regions were amplified from genomic DNA by means of the immunoSEQ Assay, a bias-controlled multiplex PCR. Turning to the authors' computational methods: Within the assay, amplification of reference gene primers was used to estimate how many nucleated cells each sample contained. To quantify the absolute abundance of each unique TCRbeta CDR3 rearrangement, sequence reads were collapsed and filtered. Productive Simpson clonality was computed per sample as the square root of Simpson's diversity index over productive rearrangements. The table was pulled from immuneACCESS by TCRdb, which kept in-frame rearrangements only. Such tables lose some clones; where checked, under half of the loss comes from unresolved V genes, and the rest has no known cause. That table furnishes V, J and clone size, whereas the DNA furnished D and trimming. Present in this sample are approximately 450,000 clones, around 89% of which were seen just once. The ten largest clones represent 0.95% to 1.3% of the sample.

A word on this clone: Its antigen is unknown. No qualities accompany the bases; no much larger clone lies one base away.

From the cysteine through the phenylalanine, the CDR3 covers 13 amino acids. Only the CDR3 DNA stays, 39 bases, in frame from base 1. The junction shows trimming of 5 bases on V and 6 bases on J, plus 13 bases between the germline ends. CDR1 GTSNPN and CDR2 SVGIG are derived from the germline V gene (reference sequence). Here the chain combines TRBV30 and TRBJ2-2, and perhaps TRBD1 as D gene, on 6 matching bases. The source of this sequence is a man aged 30-40 years who had recovered from COVID-19. Sequencing used PBMCs or T cells enriched from blood (not recorded which). The DNA sequence follows: TGTGCCTGGGCACTTGCAGGGGCCGGGGAGCTGTTTTTT. Its product reads: CAWALAGAGELFF.